This T cell receptor beta chain was sequenced in a study of T cell repertoires in cytomegalovirus infection. Study-level background: Matching HLA type and CMV infection were both indicated by public TCR beta signatures.

TCRdb independently ran MiXCR on the reads; one entry per CDR3 protein. The table has around 100,000 distinct CDR3 sequences, 10% seen once. General study findings and limits: The ex vivo response was dominated by HLA-C-restricted CMV-specific TCR beta clonotypes. Cumulated frequencies of public TCR beta families served to identify carriers of CMV plus the relevant HLA.

This clonotype was seen many times. Its antigen is still unknown. Sequenced: PBMCs, sequenced either directly or after in vitro stimulation (not recorded which). The receptor was isolated from a human donor in good health (CMV status not recorded). Some clones in this sample may be carry-over from other donors' samples.

CDR3 loop: CASSLAGSGSLYEQFF. The DNA of the CDR3 is TGTGCCAGCAGCTTAGCGGGTAGCGGGAGTTTATATGAGCAGTTCTTC. V usage is TRBV7-3 and J usage is TRBJ2-1, with TRBD2 matching 9 bases. The J segment lost 8 bases and the V segment lost 2 bases, leaving 10 bases of the junction unmatched. This CDR3 region has 16 residues. Germline-derived CDR1 and CDR2 are SGHTA and FQGTGA.